This TCR beta chain is from a study of blood T cells in healthy people across ages. The sample holds many counts of this clonotype. A second PCR, run for roughly 7 to 12 cycles, used a sample-barcoded 5' primer plus a J-beta primer mix. MiXCR, run by TCRdb on the 5' RACE reads, gives a single entry per CDR3 protein. The data hold some 790,000 distinct CDR3 sequences, with 25% to 30% observed a single time. V lost 0 bases to trimming and J lost 7 bases, with 11 bases between them. The CDR3 spans 14 residues. CDR1 SGHRS and CDR2 YFSETQ come from the germline V gene. The sequence was collected from a woman older than 75 in good health. The chain uses TRBV5-1 and TRBJ1-5, with a tentative D call TRBD1 (6 bases). Sequencing input: blood. The CDR3: CASSLGATGQPQHF. CDR3 in DNA: TGCGCCAGCAGCTTGGGGGCCACAGGGCAGCCCCAGCATTTT.